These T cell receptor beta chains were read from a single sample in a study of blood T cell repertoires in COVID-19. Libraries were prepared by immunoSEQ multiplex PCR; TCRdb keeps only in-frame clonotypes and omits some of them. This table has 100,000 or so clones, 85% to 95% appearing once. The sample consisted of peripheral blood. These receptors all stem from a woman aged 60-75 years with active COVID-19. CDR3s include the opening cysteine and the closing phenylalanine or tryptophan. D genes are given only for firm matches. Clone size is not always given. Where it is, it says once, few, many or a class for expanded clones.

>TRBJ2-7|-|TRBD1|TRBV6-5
CASTIGTDSYEQYF
TGTGCCAGCACCATCGGGACAGACTCCTACGAGCAGTACTTC
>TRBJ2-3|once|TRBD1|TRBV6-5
CASSYSSRGRRDTQYF
TGTGCCAGCAGTTACTCGAGCAGGGGGAGAAGGGATACGCAGTATTTT
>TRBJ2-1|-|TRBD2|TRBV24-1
CATSDRLAAHNEQFF
TGTGCCACCAGTGACCGACTAGCGGCCCACAATGAGCAGTTCTTC
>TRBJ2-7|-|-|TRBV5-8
CASSLGQIYEQYF
TGTGCCAGCAGCTTGGGCCAGATATACGAGCAGTACTTC
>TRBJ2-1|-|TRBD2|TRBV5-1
CASSDGLAGSNEQFF
TGCGCCAGCAGCGACGGACTAGCGGGATCCAATGAGCAGTTCTTC
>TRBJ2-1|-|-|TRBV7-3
CASSPNSAGEQFF
TGTGCCAGCAGCCCCAATTCAGCGGGCGAGCAGTTCTTC
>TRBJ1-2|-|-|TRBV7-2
CASSLQVNYGYTF
TGTGCCAGCAGCCTCCAGGTTAACTATGGCTACACCTTC
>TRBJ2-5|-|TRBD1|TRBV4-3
CASSSTGTGGETQYF
TGCGCCAGCAGCTCCACCGGGACAGGGGGCGAGACCCAGTACTTC
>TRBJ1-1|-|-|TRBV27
CASSFQWPNTEAFF
TGTGCCAGCAGTTTCCAGTGGCCGAACACTGAAGCTTTCTTT
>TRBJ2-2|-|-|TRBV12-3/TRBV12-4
CASSPTETGELFF
TGTGCCAGCAGTCCGACAGAAACCGGGGAGCTGTTTTTT
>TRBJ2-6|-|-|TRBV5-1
CASSFFGVPGANVLTF
TGCGCCAGCAGCTTTTTCGGGGTCCCTGGGGCCAACGTCCTGACTTTC
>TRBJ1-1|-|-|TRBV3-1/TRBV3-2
CASSQPDTEAFF
TGTGCCAGCAGCCAACCGGACACTGAAGCTTTCTTT
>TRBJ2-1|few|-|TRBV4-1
CASSQGHGVTYNEQFF
TGCGCCAGCAGCCAAGGGCACGGGGTCACCTACAATGAGCAGTTCTTC
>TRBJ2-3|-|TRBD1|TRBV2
CASRITGVADTQYF
TGTGCCAGCAGAATTACAGGGGTGGCAGATACGCAGTATTTT
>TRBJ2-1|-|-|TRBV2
CASSRTQYNEQFF
TGTGCCAGCTCAAGGACACAATACAATGAGCAGTTCTTC
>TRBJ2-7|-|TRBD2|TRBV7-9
CASSRGEHEQYF
TGTGCCAGCAGCCGGGGGGAGCACGAGCAGTACTTC
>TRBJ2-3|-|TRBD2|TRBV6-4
CASSAGTTHTDTQYF
TGTGCCAGCAGTGCCGGGACTACTCACACAGATACGCAGTATTTT
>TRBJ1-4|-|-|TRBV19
CASRLPGEANEKLFF
TGTGCCAGTAGACTCCCAGGCGAAGCTAATGAAAAACTGTTTTTT
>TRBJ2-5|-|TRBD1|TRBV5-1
CASSSGDRAQETQYF
TGCGCCAGCAGCAGCGGGGACAGGGCACAAGAGACCCAGTACTTC
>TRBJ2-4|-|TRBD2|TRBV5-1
CASSSLAGSKNIQYF
TGCGCCAGCAGTTCCCTAGCGGGGAGCAAAAACATTCAGTACTTC
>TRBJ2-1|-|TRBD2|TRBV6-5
CASSYSGAGGYNEQFF
TGTGCCAGCAGTTACTCCGGAGCGGGAGGCTACAATGAGCAGTTCTTC
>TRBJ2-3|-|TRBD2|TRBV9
CASSVGAGGNTDTQYF
TGTGCCAGCAGCGTAGGGGCGGGGGGCAACACAGATACGCAGTATTTT
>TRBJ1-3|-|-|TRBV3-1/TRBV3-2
CASSQDPGRALNTIYF
TGTGCCAGCAGCCAAGATCCAGGCAGGGCGTTAAACACCATATATTTT
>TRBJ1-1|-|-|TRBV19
CASSMQDSTEAFF
TGTGCCAGTAGTATGCAGGACAGCACTGAAGCTTTCTTT
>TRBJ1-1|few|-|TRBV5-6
CASSLAGLSDYVTEAFF
TGTGCCAGCAGCTTGGCAGGGCTCTCCGATTATGTCACTGAAGCTTTCTTT
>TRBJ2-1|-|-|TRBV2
CASSVYNEQFF
TGTGCCAGCAGTGTATACAATGAGCAGTTCTTC
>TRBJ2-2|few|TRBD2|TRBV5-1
CASSQAGAKGAGELFF
TGCGCCAGCAGCCAAGCGGGGGCGAAGGGGGCCGGGGAGCTGTTTTTT
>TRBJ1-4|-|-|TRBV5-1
CASSLAGDNREKLFF
TGCGCCAGCAGCTTGGCCGGGGACAACAGAGAAAAACTGTTTTTT
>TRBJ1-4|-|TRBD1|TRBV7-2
CASSTLGTGRVKLFF
TGTGCCAGCAGCACCCTCGGGACAGGGAGGGTGAAACTGTTTTTT
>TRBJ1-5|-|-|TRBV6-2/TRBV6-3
CASSWGQGWQPQHF
TGTGCCAGCAGTTGGGGCCAGGGGTGGCAGCCCCAGCATTTT
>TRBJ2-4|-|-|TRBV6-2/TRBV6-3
CASSYLWGREAKNIQYF
TGTGCCAGCAGTTATCTGTGGGGGCGGGAGGCCAAAAACATTCAGTACTTC
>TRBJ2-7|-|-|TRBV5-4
CASSPRGESYEQYF
TGTGCCAGCAGCCCCAGGGGGGAATCCTACGAGCAGTACTTC